These 16 T cell receptor beta chains were sequenced from one sample in a study of OX40 agonist ivuxolimab in advanced cancers. Method: immunoSEQ multiplex PCR; TCRdb's copy keeps in-frame clones and lacks some. The sample lists about 69,000 clones; 80% to 90% were seen once. The sequencing used CD4+ or CD8+ T cells sorted from blood, collected in a trial of the OX40 agonist ivuxolimab. All receptors come from an adult with an advanced solid tumor such as melanoma, head and neck, liver or kidney cancer.

The V call is TRBV7-6, the J call TRBJ2-1; no definite D call. CDR3 size: 12 residues. Per germline, CDR1 SGHVS and CDR2 FNYEAQ. Trimming stripped 5 bases from V and 5 bases from J, with 7 bases between. The CDR3 DNA sequence: TGTGCCAGCAGCCATGTTAACAATGAGCAGTTCTTC. Protein product: CASSHVNNEQFF.

The chain has TRBV5-1 and TRBJ2-1, with 7 bases lining up with TRBD2. Germline CDR1 reads SGHRS; CDR2 reads YFSETQ. After removal of 2 bases from V and 8 bases from J, the junction contained 10 bases not matched to a gene. This CDR3 comprises 15 residues. In nucleotides, the CDR3 is TGCGCCAGCAGCTTTAGCGGGCCCCCGAGGGATGAGCAGTTCTTC. It yields the protein CASSFSGPPRDEQFF.

The chain is built from TRBV7-2 and TRBJ2-7, with unresolved D. The CDR3 runs 12 residues. Trimming took 6 bases from V and 3 from J, leaving 9 bases between them. CDR1 and CDR2 (germline): SGHTA, FQGNSA. CDR3 protein: CASSRIFYEQYF. The CDR3 DNA follows: TGTGCCAGCAGTCGCATATTCTACGAGCAGTACTTC.

The J gene is TRBJ1-2, the V gene TRBV5-6; 11 nucleotides match TRBD1. The CDR3 is 17 amino acids. V was pared by 0 bases and J by 8 bases, with 12 bases of the junction left unmatched. Germline CDR1 reads SGHDT; CDR2 reads YYEEEE. CDR3 sequence reads: CASSLAYNGQGARGYTF. The CDR3 DNA reads as TGTGCCAGCAGCTTGGCCTATAATGGACAGGGGGCAAGAGGCTACACCTTC.

The genes are TRBV28 and TRBJ2-2; D may correspond to TRBD1 or TRBD2 (6 bases each). Trimming cost V 3 bases and J 7 bases, with 12 bases left between them. Germline CDR1 is MDHEN and CDR2 is SYDVKM. The CDR3 is 14 amino acids. CDR3 nucleotides: TGTGCCAGCAGTTTTTCGGGGGCAGGCGGGGAGCTGTTTTTT. This encodes CASSFSGAGGELFF.

The chain uses TRBV7-9 and TRBJ2-5; the D is unclear. V was pared by 3 bases and J by 2 bases, with 13 bases between. The length of the CDR3 is 15 residues. Germline assignment: CDR1 SEHNR and CDR2 FQNEAQ (reference sequence). The CDR3, as DNA: TGTGCCAGCAGCTTTGTTGGACCGAAACAAGAGACCCAGTACTTC. It is translated as CASSFVGPKQETQYF.

The chain recombines TRBV27 with TRBJ2-1, with 7 nucleotides matching TRBD2. After removal of 4 bases from V and 6 bases from J, the junction contained 12 bases not matched to a gene. CDR3 size: 16 residues. Germline CDR1 MNHEY, CDR2 SMNVEV (reference sequence). CDR3 sequence: CASSWAGDWASNEQFF. The CDR3 DNA is TGTGCCAGCAGTTGGGCGGGGGACTGGGCCAGCAATGAGCAGTTCTTC.

This chain uses TRBV18 with TRBJ1-2; 8 bases are a match to TRBD1. The CDR3 extends over 14 amino acids. Germline V CDR1 and CDR2: KGHSH, LQKENI. Trimming at V came to 3 bases and at J to 4 bases, leaving 4 bases not matched to a gene. CDR3 protein: CASSPGQGSYGYTF. The CDR3 DNA reads TGTGCCAGCTCACCCGGACAGGGAAGCTATGGCTACACCTTC.

This clone was seen more than once but under ten times. The V gene is TRBV7-9, the J gene TRBJ1-1; D is undetermined. V lost 1 base to trimming and J lost 0 bases, with 0 bases between them. The germline V gene has CDR1 SEHNR and CDR2 FQNEAQ (reference sequence). CDR3 length: 12 residues. This CDR3 reads CASSLVNTEAFF. The CDR3 nucleotides are TGTGCCAGCAGCTTAGTGAACACTGAAGCTTTCTTT.

In DNA, the CDR3 is TGCGCCAGCAGCTTCCGGGCCTTGAACACTGAAGCTTTCTTT. As protein: CASSFRALNTEAFF. The V gene is TRBV5-1, the J gene TRBJ1-1; D call uncertain. In germline, CDR1 is SGHRS, CDR2 YFSETQ. This CDR3 contains 14 residues. Trimming removed 2 bases from V and 0 bases from J, with 8 bases in between. The variable domain in full, completed from reference TRBV5-1 and TRBJ1-1, reads KAGVTQTPRYLIKTRGQQVTLSCSPISGHRSVSWYQQTPGQGLQFLFEYFSETQRNKGNFPGRFSGRQFSNSRSEMNVSTLELGDSALYLCASSFRALNTEAFFGQGTRLTVV.

This clone appeared once. The chain employs TRBV4-3 and TRBJ2-1; D is perhaps TRBD1 or TRBD2 (6 bases each). Trimming removed 0 bases at V and 4 bases at J, with 10 bases between. In germline, CDR1 is LGHNA, CDR2 YSLEER. The CDR3 loop spans 15 amino acids. CDR3 in DNA: TGCGCCAGCAGCCAAGATGGGGGGCCATACAATGAGCAGTTCTTC. Its protein product is CASSQDGGPYNEQFF.

The chain links TRBV27 to TRBJ1-1; tentatively, D is TRBD1 (6 bases). Germline CDR1 is MNHEY and CDR2 is SMNVEV (reference sequence). This CDR3 has 15 amino acids. V was trimmed by 3 bases and J by 0 bases, leaving 11 bases between them. The CDR3 spells CASSLTTGLNTEAFF. CDR3 bases: TGTGCCAGCAGTTTGACGACAGGCTTGAACACTGAAGCTTTCTTT.

J is TRBJ1-1 and V is TRBV19; D uncertain. Germline V gene lookup returns CDR1 LNHDA and CDR2 SQIVND (reference sequence). V was cut by 2 bases and J by 0 bases, with 7 bases left in between. This CDR3 contains 14 residues. The CDR3 reads CASSIQAMNTEAFF. The DNA for the CDR3 is TGTGCCAGTAGTATACAGGCAATGAACACTGAAGCTTTCTTT.

The gene calls are TRBV7-3 and TRBJ2-3; tentatively, D is TRBD1 (6 bases). Trimming pared 5 bases from V and 4 bases from J, leaving 13 bases between. The CDR3 is 14 residues long. Germline V gene sequence: CDR1 SGHTA, CDR2 FQGTGA. CDR3 sequence: CASSPSGGADTQYF. Written as DNA, the CDR3 is TGTGCCAGCAGCCCCTCTGGGGGCGCAGATACGCAGTATTTT.

This clone was seen just once. The chain couples TRBV27 to TRBJ2-7, with D possibly called TRBD1 or TRBD2 (5 bases each). V dropped 6 bases and J dropped 5 bases, with 20 bases sitting between them. Germline values: CDR1 MNHEY, CDR2 SMNVEV (reference sequence). The CDR3 loop spans 15 amino acids. CDR3 nucleotide sequence: TGTGCCAGCAGCCTGGGACCCCGGGGAGTAAACGAGCAGTACTTC. It codes for CASSLGPRGVNEQYF.

This clone was detected once. This chain joins TRBV6-1 and TRBJ2-5; D is undetermined. In germline, CDR1 is MNHNS, CDR2 SASEGT. This CDR3 region has 11 residues. Trimming took 5 bases from V and 6 from J, leaving 7 bases between them. CDR3 DNA: TGTGCCAGCAGTTACACCCAGACCCAGTACTTC. Residues: CASSYTQTQYF.